The 8 T cell receptor beta chains below all came from one sample that was sequenced in a study of cytomegalovirus exposure and HLA in healthy donors. It was with 60 Vbeta and 13 Jbeta primers that the PCR ran. Sequencing used immunoSEQ multiplex PCR; TCRdb keeps in-frame clones, though not all of them. The profile covers 90,000 to 140,000 clones, with 70% to 80% appearing a single time and approximately 2% taken by the ten largest. The specimen was PBMCs. These receptors were collected from a man aged 25-40 years in good health and CMV-seronegative.

V usage is TRBV29-1 and J usage is TRBJ1-1; D ambiguous. This CDR3 spans 12 amino acids. Germline loops: CDR1 SQVTM, CDR2 ANQGSEA. V was clipped by 4 bases and J by 2 bases, with 8 bases between them. CDR3 region: CSVGHINTEAFF. CDR3 DNA: TGCAGCGTTGGACATATCAACACTGAAGCTTTCTTT.

The chain recombines TRBV19 with TRBJ1-5; 9 bases are a match to TRBD1. The CDR3 loop spans 16 amino acids. The germline gives CDR1 LNHDA, CDR2 SQIVND (reference sequence). Losses at the gene ends were 5 bases for V and 1 base for J; bases not matched to a gene: 6. The CDR3 sequence is CASSLRTGESNQPQHF. Written as DNA, the CDR3 is TGTGCCAGTAGTTTAAGGACAGGGGAGAGCAATCAGCCCCAGCATTTT.

On this clone: Additional DNA sequences in this sample encode the identical CDR3. The V and J genes are TRBV5-4 and TRBJ2-3; 9 bases align to TRBD1. The CDR3 totals 14 residues. V lost 2 bases and J lost 4; bases outside the gene matches: 2. CDR1 is SGHNT, CDR2 YYREEE, per germline (reference sequence). The chain's CDR3 is CASSLQGAADTQYF. The DNA for the CDR3 is TGTGCCAGCAGCTTACAGGGGGCTGCAGATACGCAGTATTTT.

This chain connects TRBV19 to TRBJ1-1; D perhaps matches TRBD1 (5 bases). The ends were cut back, 3 bases at V and 1 base at J, with 6 bases in the middle. Looked up from germline, CDR1 is LNHDA and CDR2 is SQIVND (reference sequence). The CDR3 totals 13 residues. The DNA for the CDR3 is TGTGCCAGTAGTATTGGACAGAACACTGAAGCTTTCTTT. Translation gives CASSIGQNTEAFF.

This clone was seen a few times. The genes are TRBV7-9 and TRBJ2-3; D possibly corresponds to TRBD2 (8 bases). V lost 11 bases and J lost 4, with 19 bases in between. The germline V gene encodes CDR1 SEHNR and CDR2 FQNEAQ (reference sequence). This CDR3 spans 14 amino acids. In DNA form, the CDR3 reads TGTGCCGGACAGGACCGGGGGGGTTCAGATACGCAGTATTTT. It encodes CAGQDRGGSDTQYF.

The rearrangement joins TRBV2 to TRBJ2-2; 7 nucleotides agree with TRBD2. The length of the CDR3 is 13 residues. V trimming: 6 bases; J trimming: 10 bases; junction bases outside the gene matches: 8. Germline V lookup: CDR1 SNHLY, CDR2 FYNNEI. The DNA of the CDR3 is TGTGCCAGCAGCCTCCTTCGACTAGCGGAGCTGTTTTTT. Its protein is CASSLLRLAELFF.

This chain connects TRBV28 to TRBJ1-5; no clear D gene. Looked up from germline, CDR1 is MDHEN and CDR2 is SYDVKM. The V end lost 4 bases, the J end lost 7 bases, and 11 bases lay between the germline ends. This CDR3 has 13 amino acids. This CDR3 reads CASSSPPTQPQHF. In DNA form, the CDR3 reads TGTGCCAGCAGTTCTCCCCCCACACAGCCCCAGCATTTT.

This clone was seen more than once but under ten times. This rearrangement joins TRBV6-5 to TRBJ1-4, with TRBD1 matching 8 bases. The germline V gene encodes CDR1 MNHEY and CDR2 SVGAGI. The CDR3 contains 14 residues. J lost 6 bases, V lost 5 bases, and 5 bases had no gene match. The CDR3 here is CASSRTGSDEKLFF. In DNA form, the CDR3 reads TGTGCCAGCAGTCGGACAGGGTCGGATGAAAAACTGTTTTTT.